This T cell receptor (beta chain) comes out of a study of blood T cell repertoires in COVID-19. The wider study: Samples taken during acute and convalescent COVID-19 were collected in the United States, Italy and Spain. T cells, B-cell-depleted T cells, or PBMCs provided the cDNA or gDNA that served as material.

This CDR3 comprises 16 residues. The J segment lost 7 bases and the V segment lost 1 base, leaving 7 bases of the junction unmatched. Germline CDR1 and CDR2: MNHEY and SMNVEV (reference sequence). In the authors' methods: Reference gene primer amplification yielded estimated nucleated cell counts. This table comes from immunoSEQ multiplex PCR, and its TCRdb copy is limited to in-frame clones, with some not included. The V and J calls and clone size come from that table; D and trimming were worked out from the DNA. Counted here are about 160,000 clones, about 83% occurring once; the ten biggest clones make up approximately 7.7%.

Sequencing was done on a sample of peripheral blood. The receptor was derived from a man between 40 and 49 years old who had recovered from COVID-19. The rearrangement uses TRBV27 and TRBJ2-1; 10 nucleotides agree with TRBD2. CDR3 DNA: TGTGCCAGCAGTTTATTTCCTAGCGGGAGAGGTAATGAGCAGTTCTTC. This gives the protein CASSLFPSGRGNEQFF.